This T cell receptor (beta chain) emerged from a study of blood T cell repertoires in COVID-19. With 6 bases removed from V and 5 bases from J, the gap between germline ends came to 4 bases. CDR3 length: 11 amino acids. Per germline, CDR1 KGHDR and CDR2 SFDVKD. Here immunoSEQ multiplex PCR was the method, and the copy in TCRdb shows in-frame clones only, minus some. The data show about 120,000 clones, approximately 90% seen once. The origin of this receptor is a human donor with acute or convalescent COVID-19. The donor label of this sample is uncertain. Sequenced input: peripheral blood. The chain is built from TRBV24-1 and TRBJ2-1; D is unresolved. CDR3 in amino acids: CATSRDNEQFF. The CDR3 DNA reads TGTGCCACCAGTCGTGACAATGAGCAGTTCTTC.